This T cell receptor beta chain was identified during a study of CD8 T cells in Susac syndrome. Study-wide points: Susac-specific public clones were found in total CD8+ and CD8+ TEMRA repertoires, numbering under 20 and five, respectively.

The authors reverse transcribed roughly 0.5 to 1 ug RNA with random hexamers. TCRdb processed the immunoSEQ multiplex PCR reads anew with MiXCR; each CDR3 protein has one entry. The sample consists of 100,000 to 150,000 distinct CDR3 sequences, over 85% of them appearing once. A remark on this clonotype: What it binds is unknown.

The CDR3 has 15 amino acids. Germline CDR1 is MGHRA and CDR2 is YSYEKL. V lost 4 bases, J lost 2 bases, and 6 bases stayed unmatched. The V call is TRBV4-1, the J call TRBJ1-1; 8 bases are a match to TRBD1. Sequencing was carried out using CD8+ T cells from PBMCs. The sequence derives from a human donor with Susac syndrome. The CDR3 nucleotides read TGCGCCAGCAGCCCCGGTGGACAGGGAAACACTGAAGCTTTCTTT. Amino acid sequence: CASSPGGQGNTEAFF.